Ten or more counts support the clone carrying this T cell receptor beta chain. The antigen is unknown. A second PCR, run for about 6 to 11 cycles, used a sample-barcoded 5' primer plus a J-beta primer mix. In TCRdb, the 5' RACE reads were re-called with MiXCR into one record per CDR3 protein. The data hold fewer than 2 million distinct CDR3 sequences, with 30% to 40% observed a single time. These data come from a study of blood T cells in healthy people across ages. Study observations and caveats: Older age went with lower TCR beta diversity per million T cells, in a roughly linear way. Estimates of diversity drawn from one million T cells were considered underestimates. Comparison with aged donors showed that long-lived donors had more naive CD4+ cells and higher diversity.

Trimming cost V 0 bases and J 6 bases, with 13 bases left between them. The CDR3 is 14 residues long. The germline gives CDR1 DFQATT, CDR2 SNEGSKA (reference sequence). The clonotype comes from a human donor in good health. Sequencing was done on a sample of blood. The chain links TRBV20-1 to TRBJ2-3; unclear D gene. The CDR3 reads CSARDPLSYDTQYF. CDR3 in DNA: TGCAGTGCTAGAGACCCCCTGAGCTACGATACGCAGTATTTT.